Listed below are T cell receptor beta chains from one sample, sequenced in a study of blood T cell repertoires in COVID-19. Sequencing was performed with immunoSEQ multiplex PCR; in TCRdb, only in-frame clones are kept and a portion is missing. The sample lists about 190,000 clones, 70% to 90% seen once, with 6.5% to 7.5% in the top ten. The sequencing input was peripheral blood. The receptor set was obtained from a man at least 80 years old with COVID-19, enrolled during active disease. Both conserved end residues are part of each CDR3. The order of the fields is D gene, clone size, J gene, CDR3 length, V gene, CDR3 protein, CDR3 DNA. The D gene is left open where the match is weak. Not all rows give a size; the values are once, few, many and, for expanded clones, a class.

TRBD1 - TRBJ2-2 16 TRBV5-1 CASSSMGQGTIGELFF TGCGCCAGCAGCTCGATGGGACAGGGAACAATCGGGGAGCTGTTTTTT
- few TRBJ1-5 15 TRBV4-2 CASSQEQDSNQPQHF TGTGCCAGCAGCCAAGAGCAGGATAGCAATCAGCCCCAGCATTTT
- few TRBJ2-7 13 TRBV11-2 CASSLGAGPGQYF TGTGCCAGCAGCTTAGGAGCGGGCCCGGGGCAGTACTTC
TRBD1 once TRBJ2-7 15 TRBV6-6 CASSNRDRAPYEQYF TGTGCCAGCAGTAACCGGGACAGGGCTCCCTACGAGCAGTACTTC
- once TRBJ1-5 13 TRBV2 CASSESVAVPQHF TGTGCCAGCAGTGAAAGCGTTGCGGTTCCCCAGCATTTT
- - TRBJ1-1 15 TRBV18 CASSTHVPGQGEAFF TGTGCCAGCTCAACCCACGTCCCGGGACAAGGTGAAGCTTTCTTT
- few TRBJ2-3 14 TRBV28 CASSVYSRTDTQYF TGTGCCAGCAGTGTTTACAGCCGCACAGATACGCAGTATTTT
TRBD1 - TRBJ1-5 15 TRBV6-6 CASSPDRGGDQPQHF TGTGCCAGCAGCCCTGACAGGGGGGGGGATCAGCCCCAGCATTTT
- few TRBJ1-1 13 TRBV9 CASSARVGTEAFF TGTGCCAGCAGCGCCCGGGTCGGCACTGAAGCTTTCTTT
TRBD1 - TRBJ2-1 15 TRBV3-1/TRBV3-2 CASSLRDSRDHEQFF TGTGCCAGCAGCCTACGGGACAGTAGGGACCATGAGCAGTTCTTC
- - TRBJ2-2 16 TRBV5-1 CASSLEQDLNTGELFF TGCGCCAGCAGCTTGGAACAGGACCTCAACACCGGGGAGCTGTTTTTT
TRBD2 once TRBJ2-5 16 TRBV6-6 CASSSPGLADQETQYF TGTGCCAGCAGTTCCCCGGGGCTAGCGGATCAAGAGACCCAGTACTTC
TRBD1 - TRBJ2-1 16 TRBV5-1 CASSLAGTDLYNEQFF TGCGCCAGCAGCTTGGCGGGGACAGATCTCTACAATGAGCAGTTCTTC
TRBD2 - TRBJ2-3 16 TRBV5-8 CASSSGLAASTDTQYF TGTGCCAGCAGCTCCGGACTAGCGGCTAGCACAGATACGCAGTATTTT
TRBD2 - TRBJ2-4 15 TRBV9 CASSVSGTPQNIQYF TGTGCCAGCAGCGTTAGCGGGACCCCCCAAAACATTCAGTACTTC
- - TRBJ1-1 13 TRBV5-4 CASSSEVSTEAFF TGTGCCAGCAGCTCGGAGGTCAGCACTGAAGCTTTCTTT
TRBD1 few TRBJ2-3 13 TRBV6-4 CASSGQGGDTQYF TGTGCCAGCAGTGGACAGGGCGGGGATACGCAGTATTTT
TRBD2 once TRBJ2-1 19 TRBV18 CASSPELAGGMSSYNEQFF TGTGCCAGCTCACCAGAACTAGCGGGGGGGATGAGCTCCTACAATGAGCAGTTCTTC
TRBD1 - TRBJ1-2 14 TRBV10-3 CAITSTGGNYGYTF TGTGCCATCACTTCGACAGGGGGTAACTATGGCTACACCTTC
- - TRBJ2-1 15 TRBV9 CASSASSRPYNEQFF TGTGCCAGCAGCGCCTCTAGCCGACCCTACAATGAGCAGTTCTTC
- once TRBJ2-6 17 TRBV7-6 CASSLYQGRSGANVLTF TGTGCCAGCAGCTTATACCAGGGGCGCAGTGGGGCCAACGTCCTGACTTTC
- - TRBJ1-2 14 TRBV14 CASSLRGGGYGYTF TGTGCCAGCAGCTTAAGAGGCGGGGGCTATGGCTACACCTTC
- - TRBJ2-1 12 TRBV3-1/TRBV3-2 CASSQDSGEQFF TGTGCCAGCAGCCAAGATTCGGGTGAGCAGTTCTTC
- - TRBJ2-2 13 TRBV18 CASKGASAGELFF TGTGCCAGCAAGGGAGCGAGCGCCGGGGAGCTGTTTTTT
- few TRBJ1-1 13 TRBV12-3/TRBV12-4 CASRSEGNTEAFF TGTGCCAGCAGGTCGGAGGGGAACACTGAAGCTTTCTTT
TRBD1 - TRBJ1-5 16 TRBV7-8 CASSLARSGGNQPQHF TGTGCCAGCAGCTTAGCGCGTTCAGGGGGAAATCAGCCCCAGCATTTT
- - TRBJ2-2 11 TRBV19 CASSSAGELFF TGTGCCAGTAGTAGCGCTGGGGAGCTGTTTTTT
- - TRBJ1-5 18 TRBV21-1 CASSTRTGETYSNQPQHF TGTGCCAGCAGCACCCGGACAGGGGAGACCTATAGCAATCAGCCCCAGCATTTT
- - TRBJ1-2 14 TRBV24-1 CATSDFAGNYGYTF TGTGCCACCAGTGATTTTGCAGGAAACTATGGCTACACCTTC
- - TRBJ2-4 16 TRBV2 CASSEAWTLAKNIQYF TGTGCCAGCAGTGAAGCGTGGACATTAGCCAAAAACATTCAGTACTTC
TRBD1 - TRBJ1-5 14 TRBV18 CASSPGQGTQPQHF TGTGCCAGCTCACCAGGACAGGGCACGCAGCCCCAGCATTTT
- - TRBJ1-1 13 TRBV28 CASWAARNTEAFF TGTGCCAGCTGGGCTGCGAGGAACACTGAAGCTTTCTTT
- - TRBJ1-3 12 TRBV6-5 CASSPSPNTIYF TGTGCCAGCAGCCCGTCTCCGAACACCATATATTTT
- - TRBJ1-6 16 TRBV27 CASSLSWAGYNSPLHF TGTGCCAGCAGTTTATCGTGGGCGGGGTATAATTCACCCCTCCACTTT
- - TRBJ2-4 16 TRBV19 CASTTAPLLAKNIQYF TGTGCCAGTACGACAGCCCCATTACTAGCCAAAAACATTCAGTACTTC
- - TRBJ2-2 16 TRBV6-1 CASSAARLANTGELFF TGTGCCAGCAGTGCCGCCCGACTAGCGAACACCGGGGAGCTGTTTTTT
- once TRBJ2-1 13 TRBV5-4 CASSPESYNEQFF TGTGCCAGCAGCCCCGAGTCCTACAATGAGCAGTTCTTC
TRBD2 - TRBJ2-3 14 TRBV27 CASSSLAGTDTQYF TGTGCCAGCAGTTCACTAGCGGGGACAGATACGCAGTATTTT
- - TRBJ1-5 14 TRBV6-5 CASCQGGTRQPQHF TGTGCCAGCTGCCAGGGTGGAACGCGTCAGCCCCAGCATTTT